These 5 T cell receptor beta chains were sequenced from one sample in a study of blood T cell repertoires in COVID-19. Measured with immunoSEQ multiplex PCR; TCRdb has only the in-frame clones, and not every one. The sample includes around 280,000 clones, around 88% of them seen just once. The sequencing input was peripheral blood. These receptors were obtained from a woman in her twenties or thirties who had recovered from COVID-19.

The V gene is TRBV2, the J gene TRBJ2-3; 11 bases align to TRBD2. Trimming took 4 bases from V and 4 from J; bases not matched to a gene: 4. CDR3 size: 15 residues. Germline CDR1 SNHLY, CDR2 FYNNEI. The CDR3 region is CASSGSSGGADTQYF. The DNA for the CDR3 is TGTGCCAGCAGTGGTAGTAGCGGGGGGGCAGATACGCAGTATTTT.

The chain combines TRBV7-2 with TRBJ2-7, with 10 bases lining up with TRBD1. Per the germline V gene, CDR1 is SGHTA and CDR2 is FQGNSA. V lost 8 bases and J lost 6; bases outside the gene matches: 7. This CDR3 is built from 13 residues. The CDR3 sequence is CASRWTGGIEQYF. The CDR3 nucleotides read TGTGCCAGCCGATGGACAGGGGGAATCGAGCAGTACTTC.

This clone turned up a few times. This chain links TRBV20-1 with TRBJ1-4; no definite D call. The V end lost 3 bases, the J end lost 2 bases, and 10 bases lay between the germline ends. The CDR3 totals 14 residues. Looked up from germline, CDR1 is DFQATT and CDR2 is SNEGSKA (reference sequence). CDR3 amino acids: CSASSGMTNEKLFF. CDR3 coding DNA: TGCAGTGCTAGTAGCGGAATGACTAATGAAAAACTGTTTTTT.

The rearrangement joins TRBV27 to TRBJ2-7; 8 nucleotides agree with TRBD1. Trimming at V came to 6 bases and at J to 1 base, leaving 2 bases not matched to a gene. The V gene's germline CDR1 is MNHEY and CDR2 SMNVEV (reference sequence). The CDR3 sequence is 13 residues long. The CDR3 sequence: CASRDRASYEQYF. Written as DNA, the CDR3 is TGTGCCAGCAGGGACAGGGCTTCCTACGAGCAGTACTTC.

This rearrangement joins TRBV5-1 to TRBJ2-3, with D perhaps matching TRBD1 (6 bases). This CDR3 has 17 residues. CDR1 is SGHRS and CDR2 is YFSETQ in the germline V gene. V was shortened by 4 bases and J by 2 bases, with 20 bases between the two germline ends. DNA of the CDR3: TGCGCCAGCAGCCAAGAACCGGGACACCTTTACACAGATACGCAGTATTTT. Residues: CASSQEPGHLYTDTQYF.